The 21 T cell receptor beta chains in this list originate from one sample, sequenced in a study of tumor-infiltrating lymphocytes in primary liver carcinoma. The investigators made TCR beta cDNA from about 500 ng total RNA, using a constant-region primer. Three-round nested multiplex PCR performed with slightly modified ARM-PCR produced the TCR beta libraries. It was with TRBV1-TRBV30 forward primers and a C-beta reverse primer that the first two PCR rounds were run, at roughly 9 cycles each. TCRdb itself ran the multiplex PCR reads through MiXCR, one entry per CDR3 protein. The sample lists some 38,000 distinct CDR3 sequences, roughly 74% seen once, with roughly 15% in the top ten. Co-extraction of RNA and DNA was performed on about 20-32 mg of unsorted bulk tissue. The sample was liver tumor tissue from sampling region 4. Noted subset: tumor region T4, right-lateral pole. Receptors were obtained from a man aged 35 to 55 with primary liver carcinoma and hepatitis B virus infection.

V usage is TRBV5-4 and J usage is TRBJ2-7; 9 bases match TRBD2. This CDR3 region has 15 residues. Germline loops: CDR1 SGHNT, CDR2 YYREEE (reference sequence). The J segment lost 5 bases and the V segment lost 8 bases, leaving 14 bases of the junction unmatched. The CDR3 loop is CASNLAGGRAHEQYF. CDR3 in DNA: TGTGCCAGTAACTTGGCGGGCGGGAGGGCCCACGAGCAGTACTTC. Looking up the rest from reference TRBV5-4 and TRBJ2-7 gives the full variable domain: ETGVTQSPTHLIKTRGQQVTLRCSSQSGHNTVSWYQQALGQGPQFIFQYYREEENGRGNFPPRFSGLQFPNYSSELNVNALELDDSALYLCASNLAGGRAHEQYFGPGTRLTVT.

Comments on this clonotype: The missing conserved phenylalanine or tryptophan at the end of this CDR3 makes a read error likely. The gene calls are TRBV29-1 and TRBJ1-1; D remains unclear. This CDR3 is 14 amino acids long. Germline V lookup: CDR1 SQVTM, CDR2 ANQGSEA. DNA for the CDR3: TGCGGCGTCCGCCCGTCCGGGATAAACACTGAAGCTTTCCTT. Translation gives CGVRPSGINTEAFL.

The chain recombines TRBV6-5 with TRBJ2-1, with TRBD2 identical over 7 bases. Germline CDR1 MNHEY, CDR2 SVGAGI. The CDR3 is made up of 16 amino acids. J gave up 16 bases and V 1 base, and 19 bases lay outside the gene matches. CDR3 residues: CASSYYGAGVRNEQFF. The CDR3 DNA follows: TGTGCCAGCAGTTACTATGGCGCGGGAGTGCGGAATGAACAATTCTTC.

On this clonotype itself: One end of the junction does not line up with germline, which may come from a read error. The V call is TRBV11-2, the J call TRBJ1-5; TRBD1 matches 8 bases. The germline V gene has CDR1 SGHAT and CDR2 FQNNGV. The CDR3 consists of 15 residues. CDR3 loop: CASRSGTGENQHQHF. DNA of the CDR3: TGTGCCAGCAGGTCCGGGACAGGTGAAAATCAGCACCAGCATTTT.

On this clonotype: Since no conserved phenylalanine or tryptophan closes the CDR3, a read error is the likely cause. The genes are TRBV11-1 and TRBJ2-7, with D perhaps TRBD2 (6 bases). Per germline, CDR1 SGHAT and CDR2 FQDESV (reference sequence). The CDR3 consists of 15 residues. CDR3 nucleotides: TGTACCAGCAGCTCATCCCGGGACTCCTCCTACAAGCAGTACTAC. Translating gives CTSSSSRDSSYKQYY.

Concerning this clonotype itself: A junction boundary mismatches the germline segment, possibly from a read error. The genes are TRBV11-2 and TRBJ2-7, with no clear D. CDR1 and CDR2 (germline): SGHAT, FQNNGV. This CDR3 has 14 residues. The CDR3 coding sequence is TGTGCTAGCAGCTTAGATCGACAAACCTACAAGCAGTACTTC. This gives the protein CASSLDRQTYKQYF.

With regard to this clonotype: Possible read error: a much larger clone is one base away. The chain joins TRBV7-2 to TRBJ1-2; possible D gene TRBD1, 6 bases. Germline V gene lookup returns CDR1 SGHTA and CDR2 FQGNSA. The CDR3 extends over 13 amino acids. The CDR3 here is CASSVDRRYVYTF. CDR3 nucleotides: TGTGCCAGCAGCGTAGACAGGCGCTATGTCTACACCTTC.

A word on this clonotype: A junction boundary mismatches the germline segment, possibly from a read error. The chain links TRBV10-2 to TRBJ2-2, with 7 bases identical to TRBD2. CDR3 length: 16 amino acids. Germline V CDR1 and CDR2: WSHSY, SAAADI. In DNA, the CDR3 is TGCGCCAGCATTGACCTGGGGGGGAGAGGCACCGGGGAGCTGTTATTT. Translation: CASIDLGGRGTGELLF.

As to this clonotype: A junction end diverges from the germline sequence, so it may reflect a read error. V usage is TRBV11-3 and J usage is TRBJ2-1; D unclear. The CDR3 is 14 residues long. Germline V gives CDR1 SGHNT, CDR2 YENEEA. The CDR3 DNA follows: TGTGCCAGCAGCTTAGGGGTCAGTAACAATGGGCAGTTATTC. Translation gives CASSLGVSNNGQLF.

CDR3 in DNA: TGTGCCAGTAAGGGGACCAGTTCATACGAGCAGTACTTC. It translates to CASKGTSSYEQYF. The chain couples TRBV12-5 to TRBJ2-7, with D perhaps being TRBD1 or TRBD2 (5 bases each). In germline, CDR1 is LGHNT, CDR2 FRNRAP. There are 13 residues in the CDR3. Variable domain in full (rest from reference TRBV12-5 and TRBJ2-7): DARVTQTPRHKVTEMGQEVTMRCQPILGHNTVFWYRQTMMQGLELLAYFRNRAPLDDSGMPKDRFSAEMPDATLATLKIQPSEPRDSAVYFCASKGTSSYEQYFGPGTRLTVT.

About this clonotype itself: Just one base apart from a much larger clone, this may be a read error. This chain connects TRBV7-2 to TRBJ2-1; 8 bases are a match to TRBD2. There are 13 residues in the CDR3. Germline-derived CDR1 and CDR2 are SGHTA and FQGNSA. DNA for the CDR3: TGTGCCAGCAGTACGACTAGCGTCCATGATCAGTTCTTC. It is translated as CASSTTSVHDQFF.

Points on this clonotype: Germline and junction disagree at one end, which may indicate a read error. V is TRBV18 and J is TRBJ2-2; D ambiguous. Germline CDR1 KGHSH, CDR2 LQKENI. The CDR3 extends over 16 amino acids. This CDR3 is CDSSPREESNTGELFF. CDR3 in DNA: TGTGACAGCTCACCACGCGAGGAATCAAACACCGGGGAGCTGTTTTTT.

In regard to this clonotype: Sequence at one end of the junction differs from germline and may be a read error. The chain joins TRBV28 to TRBJ2-7; 7 nucleotides agree with TRBD2. The CDR3 loop spans 14 amino acids. The germline gives CDR1 MDHEN, CDR2 SYDVKM. This chain's CDR3 is CAVLRAGMSYEQCF. For the CDR3, the DNA is TGTGCCGTCCTACGAGCGGGAATGTCCTACGAGCAGTGCTTC.

About this clonotype itself: Compared with germline, one end of the junction differs, possibly owing to a read error. The gene calls are TRBV11-2 and TRBJ2-2, with 9 bases lining up with TRBD2. Germline-derived CDR1 and CDR2 are SGHAT and FQNNGV. CDR3 length: 16 amino acids. The CDR3 region has the DNA TGTGTCAGCTGGAGGACCGGGACTAGCAGCACCGGGGAGCTGTATTTT. Translated, it gives CVSWRTGTSSTGELYF.

With regard to this clonotype: It is likely a read error, because the conserved phenylalanine at the end of the CDR3 is missing. V and J are TRBV4-1 and TRBJ1-5; D might be TRBD1 (5 bases). The CDR3 has 15 amino acids. Germline V lookup: CDR1 MGHRA, CDR2 YSYEKL. The CDR3 region has the DNA TGCGTCAGCAGTCACATAGAGGGGAGCAATCAGCCCCAGCATCTT. It codes for CVSSHIEGSNQPQHL.

In the case of this clonotype: This may be a read error, as it is one base from a much larger clone. V usage is TRBV7-3 and J usage is TRBJ2-7; 12 bases are shared with TRBD1. The V and J ends lost 4 bases and 9 bases, in that order; junction bases with no gene match: 7. Germline-derived CDR1 and CDR2 are SGHTA and FQGTGA. This CDR3 region has 14 residues. CDR3 sequence (DNA): TGTGCCAGCAGCTCCACCGGGACAGGGGGCGGGCAGTACTTC. Translated: CASSSTGTGGGQYF.

This clonotype turned up a few times. The chain recombines TRBV29-1 with TRBJ2-1, with TRBD2 matching over 8 bases. V was clipped by 3 bases and J by 9 bases; unmatched bases: 13. Germline V gene lookup returns CDR1 SQVTM and CDR2 ANQGSEA. This CDR3 region has 15 residues. The CDR3 DNA is TGCAGCGTTGAGGCGGACGGGAGGGCCAGCGGTGAGCAGTTCTTC. Translating it yields CSVEADGRASGEQFF.

With respect to this clonotype: The germline gene is not matched at one end of the junction; a read error may be the cause. The chain has TRBV12-3 or TRBV12-4 and TRBJ1-5; D gene uncertain. This CDR3 has 13 amino acids. The CDR3 DNA reads as TGTGCCAACAGTTCAACTCCTAATCAGCACCAGCATTTT. It codes for CANSSTPNQHQHF.

Points on this clonotype: A single base separates this from a much larger clone, so it may be a read error. The chain carries TRBV7-9 and TRBJ1-4; D remains ambiguous. The CDR3 has 14 amino acids. Germline CDR1 SEHNR, CDR2 FQNEAQ (reference sequence). Here the CDR3 DNA reads TGTGCCAGCAGCTTAGCTAGCCAGAATGAAAAACTGCTTTTT. Its translation is CASSLASQNEKLLF.

A word on this clonotype: One end of the junction varies from germline; a read error may be responsible. This rearrangement joins TRBV5-4 to TRBJ2-2, with no clear D. CDR1 and CDR2 (germline): SGHNT, YYREEE (reference sequence). CDR3 size: 14 residues. DNA for the CDR3: TGTGCCAGCGGCTTTGATGAGAGCGCCGGGGAGCTGTTTTTT. Its protein product is CASGFDESAGELFF.

This chain links TRBV6-6 with TRBJ2-7, with 11 bases identical to TRBD2. J was trimmed by 13 bases and V by 6 bases; bases with no gene match: 17. The CDR3 runs to 15 residues. Germline V gene data show CDR1 as MNHNY and CDR2 as SVGAGI (reference sequence). CDR3 sequence: CASSSTSGSSYEYYF. CDR3 DNA: TGTGCCAGCAGCTCAACTAGCGGGAGCTCCTATGAGTATTACTTC.